This TCR beta chain is drawn from a study of shared clonotypes between healthy human individuals. Study summary: CD4 naive cells filled three plates per donor, CD4 memory three, CD8 naive two and CD8 memory one.

This table comes from immunoSEQ multiplex PCR, and its TCRdb copy is limited to in-frame clones, with some not included. This sample has some 2.1 million clones, with about 95% found just once. Per the germline V gene, CDR1 is SEHNR and CDR2 is FQNEAQ (reference sequence). The V end was cut by 2 bases, the J end by 9 bases, with 8 bases between. This CDR3 spans 12 amino acids. Positive CCR7 selection of CD45RO-negative cells yielded the naive CD8 cells, and terminally differentiated effector memory CD45RA+ cells were excluded. The sequenced sample was naive CD8+ T cells sorted from blood. The chain couples TRBV7-9 to TRBJ2-1; possibly TRBD1 for D (5 bases). This TCR was recovered from a man aged 18 to 30 in good health. CDR3 nucleotide sequence: TGTGCCAGCAGCTTACAAGGGGCTGAGCAGTTCTTC. As protein: CASSLQGAEQFF.